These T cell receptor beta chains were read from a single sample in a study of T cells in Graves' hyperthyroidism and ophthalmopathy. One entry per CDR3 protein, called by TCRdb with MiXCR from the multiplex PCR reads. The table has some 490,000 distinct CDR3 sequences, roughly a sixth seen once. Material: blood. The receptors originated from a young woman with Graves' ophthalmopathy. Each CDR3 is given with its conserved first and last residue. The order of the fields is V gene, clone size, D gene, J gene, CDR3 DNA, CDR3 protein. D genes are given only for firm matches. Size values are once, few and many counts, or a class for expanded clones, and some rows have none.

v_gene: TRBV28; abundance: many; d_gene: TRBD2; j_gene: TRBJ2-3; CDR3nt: TGTGCCAGCAGCCCCGGGACTAGCGACACAGATACGCAGTATTTT; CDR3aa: CASSPGTSDTDTQYF
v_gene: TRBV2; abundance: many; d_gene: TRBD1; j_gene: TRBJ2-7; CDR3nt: TGTGCCAGCAGCCGTCAACGGGACAGGGCCTACGAGCAGTACTTC; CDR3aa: CASSRQRDRAYEQYF
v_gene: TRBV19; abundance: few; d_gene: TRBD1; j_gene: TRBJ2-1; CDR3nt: TGTGCCAGTAGGGATAGGGGGCAGCTGGATGAGCAGTTCTTC; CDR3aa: CASRDRGQLDEQFF
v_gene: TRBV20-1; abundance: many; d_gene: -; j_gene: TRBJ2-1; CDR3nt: TGCAGTGCTAGAGCCCCCTCCGGGAGCGATGAGCAGTTCTTC; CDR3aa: CSARAPSGSDEQFF
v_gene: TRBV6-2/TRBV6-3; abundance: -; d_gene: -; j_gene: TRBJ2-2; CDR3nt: TGTGCCAGCAATATTAGGCAGCTCACCGGGGAGCTGTTTTTT; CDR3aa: CASNIRQLTGELFF
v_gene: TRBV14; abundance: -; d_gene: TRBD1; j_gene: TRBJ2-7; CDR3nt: TGTGCCAGCAGCCAAGACCGGCGACAGGGGGCTACCTACGAGCAGTACTTC; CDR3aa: CASSQDRRQGATYEQYF
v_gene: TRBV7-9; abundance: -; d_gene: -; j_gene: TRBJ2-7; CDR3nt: TGTGCCAGCAGCGGATACAGGGTACTCGAGGACGAGCAGTACTTC; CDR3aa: CASSGYRVLEDEQYF
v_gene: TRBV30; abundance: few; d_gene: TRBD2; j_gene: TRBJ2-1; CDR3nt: TGTGCCTGGAGGGGGACTAGCGGGAGGGTTGAGCAGTTCTTC; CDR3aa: CAWRGTSGRVEQFF
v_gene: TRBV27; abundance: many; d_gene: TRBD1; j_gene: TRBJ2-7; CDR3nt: TGTGCCAGCAGTTTATCGATCAGCACAGGGGGCGACTACGAGCAGTACTTC; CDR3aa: CASSLSISTGGDYEQYF
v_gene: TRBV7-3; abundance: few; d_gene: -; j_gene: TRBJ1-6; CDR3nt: TGTGCCAGCAGCTTAATCGATAATTCACCCCTCCACTTT; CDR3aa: CASSLIDNSPLHF
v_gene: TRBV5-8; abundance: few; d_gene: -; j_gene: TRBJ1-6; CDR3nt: TGTGCCAGCAGCTTAAAAAAGGGTTCACCCCTCCACTTT; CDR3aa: CASSLKKGSPLHF
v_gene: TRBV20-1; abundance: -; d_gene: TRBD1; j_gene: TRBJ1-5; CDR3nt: TGCAGTGCAATCGGACAGGGTACTCAGCCCCAGCATTTT; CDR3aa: CSAIGQGTQPQHF
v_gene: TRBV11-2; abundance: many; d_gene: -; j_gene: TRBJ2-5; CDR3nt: TGTGCCAGCAGCGTCCTACCCATCCAAGAGACCCAGTACTTC; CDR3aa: CASSVLPIQETQYF
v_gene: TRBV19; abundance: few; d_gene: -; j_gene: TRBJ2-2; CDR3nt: TGTGCCTGCAGAGGACGGAACACCGGGGAGCTGTTTTTT; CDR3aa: CACRGRNTGELFF
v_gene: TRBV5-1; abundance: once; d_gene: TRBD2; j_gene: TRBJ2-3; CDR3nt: TGCGCCAGCAGCGTGGGACTAGCGGGGGCCACAGATACGCAGTATTTT; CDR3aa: CASSVGLAGATDTQYF
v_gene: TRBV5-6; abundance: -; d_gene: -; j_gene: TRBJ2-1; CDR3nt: TGTGCCAGCAGCGAATGGGGCTCCTACAATGAGCAGTTCTTC; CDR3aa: CASSEWGSYNEQFF
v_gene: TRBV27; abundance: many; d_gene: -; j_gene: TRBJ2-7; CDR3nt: TGTGCCAGCAGTTTAAGGGCTTATATGCTTCCTAGGGACGAGCAGTACTTC; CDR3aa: CASSLRAYMLPRDEQYF
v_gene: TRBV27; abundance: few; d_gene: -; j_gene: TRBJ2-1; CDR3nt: TGTGCCAGCAGTTCCGGACCCTTCAGTGAGCAGTTCTTC; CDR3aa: CASSSGPFSEQFF
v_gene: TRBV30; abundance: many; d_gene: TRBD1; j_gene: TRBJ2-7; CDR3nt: TGTGCCTGGAGCAGGGACAGGGACGAGCAGTACTTC; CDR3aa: CAWSRDRDEQYF
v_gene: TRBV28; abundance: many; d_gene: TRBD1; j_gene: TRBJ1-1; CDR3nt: TGTGCCAGCCGAACAGGGGGTCTGATGAACACTGAAGCTTTCTTT; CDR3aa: CASRTGGLMNTEAFF
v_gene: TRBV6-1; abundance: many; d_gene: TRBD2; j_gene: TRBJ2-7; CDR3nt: TGTGCCAGCAGTGAATCCGCGGGAGATAGCTACGAGCAGTACTTC; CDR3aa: CASSESAGDSYEQYF
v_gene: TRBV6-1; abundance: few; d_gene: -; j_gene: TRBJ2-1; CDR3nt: TGTGCCAGCAGTATCCTCGCGTACAATGAGCAGTTCTTC; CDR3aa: CASSILAYNEQFF
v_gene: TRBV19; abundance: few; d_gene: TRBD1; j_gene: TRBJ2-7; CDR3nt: TGTGCCAGTAGTCGGGACAGGGGGCGGAACGAGCAGTACTTC; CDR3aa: CASSRDRGRNEQYF
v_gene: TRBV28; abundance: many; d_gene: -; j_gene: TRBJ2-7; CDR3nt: TGTGCCAGCAGTCCTTGGGGGAGCGCCTCCTACGAGCAGTACTTC; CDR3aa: CASSPWGSASYEQYF
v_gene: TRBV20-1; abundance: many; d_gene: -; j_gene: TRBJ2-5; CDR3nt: TGCAGTGCTGGCCCGGAGACCCAGTACTTC; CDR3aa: CSAGPETQYF
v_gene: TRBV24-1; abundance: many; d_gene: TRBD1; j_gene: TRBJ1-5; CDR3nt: TGTGCCACCAGTGATCCCGGTCTCCGGGACAGGGGTGGCAATCAGCCCCAGCATTTT; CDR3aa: CATSDPGLRDRGGNQPQHF
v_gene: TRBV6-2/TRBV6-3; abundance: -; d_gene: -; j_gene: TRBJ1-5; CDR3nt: TGTGCCACCAAACCCGGGTTACAGGACCCTAGCAATCAGCCCCAGCATTTT; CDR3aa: CATKPGLQDPSNQPQHF
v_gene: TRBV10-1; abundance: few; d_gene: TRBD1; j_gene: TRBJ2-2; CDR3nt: TGCGCCAGCCCTATGATGGACAGGACGAACACCGGGGAGCTGTTTTTT; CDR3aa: CASPMMDRTNTGELFF
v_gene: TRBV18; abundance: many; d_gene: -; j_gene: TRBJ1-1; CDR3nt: TGTGCCAGCTCACCAACCGGGACCGAAGCTTTCTTT; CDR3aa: CASSPTGTEAFF
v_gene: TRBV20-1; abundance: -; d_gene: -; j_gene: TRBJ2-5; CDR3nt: TGCAGTGCTAGAGGAACAGGATTTCTAGAGACCCAGTACTTC; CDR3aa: CSARGTGFLETQYF
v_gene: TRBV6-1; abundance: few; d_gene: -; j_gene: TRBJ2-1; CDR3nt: TGTGCCAGCAGACTATCAGGGTACAATGAGCAGTTCTTC; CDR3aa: CASRLSGYNEQFF
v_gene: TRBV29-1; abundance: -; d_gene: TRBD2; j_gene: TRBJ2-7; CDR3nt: TGCAGCGTTGAAGATCCTAGCGGGAAAGGAAGCTCCTACGAGCAGTACTTC; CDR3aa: CSVEDPSGKGSSYEQYF
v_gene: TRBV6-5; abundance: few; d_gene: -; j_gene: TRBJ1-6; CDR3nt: TGTGCCAGCAGTTACTCTCTTCCAACAGCCCCGCCTTTTGATAACTATAATTCACCCCTCCACTTT; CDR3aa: CASSYSLPTAPPFDNYNSPLHF
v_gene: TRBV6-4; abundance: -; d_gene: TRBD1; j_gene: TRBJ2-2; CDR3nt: TGTGCCAGCAGTGTAAACCCGACAGGGCACGGGGAGCTGTTTTTT; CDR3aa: CASSVNPTGHGELFF
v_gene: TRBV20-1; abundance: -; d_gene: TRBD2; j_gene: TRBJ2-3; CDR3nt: TGCAGTACACTTACTAGCGCCTCTAGCACAGATACGCAGTATTTT; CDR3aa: CSTLTSASSTDTQYF
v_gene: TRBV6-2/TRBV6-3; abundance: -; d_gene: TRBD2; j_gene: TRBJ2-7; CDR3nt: TGTGCCAGCACCCAAAACCCGACTAGCTGGAGTGAATACGAGCAGTACTTC; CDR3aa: CASTQNPTSWSEYEQYF
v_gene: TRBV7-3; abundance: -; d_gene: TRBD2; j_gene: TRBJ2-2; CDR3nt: TGTGCCAGCAGCTTTGGACTAGCGGGAGGGACTGAAAACACCGGGGAGCTGTTTTTT; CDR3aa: CASSFGLAGGTENTGELFF
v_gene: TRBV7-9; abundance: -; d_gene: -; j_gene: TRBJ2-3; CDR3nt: TGTGCCAGCAGCTTAGTGGGGGTAGGGACAGATACGCAGTATTTT; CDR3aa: CASSLVGVGTDTQYF
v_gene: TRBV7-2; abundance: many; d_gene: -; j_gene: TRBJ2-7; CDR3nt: TGTGCCAGCAGCTTGGGACGGGGGATGGTCGACGAGCAGTACTTC; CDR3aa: CASSLGRGMVDEQYF
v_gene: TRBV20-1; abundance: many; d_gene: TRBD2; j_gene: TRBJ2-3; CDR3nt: TGCAGTGCTCCTCTTAGCGGGAGAATCACCGATACGCAGTATTTT; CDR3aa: CSAPLSGRITDTQYF
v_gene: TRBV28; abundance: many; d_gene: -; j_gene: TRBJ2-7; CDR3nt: TGTGCCAGCAGTCCGATCGGACAGAGGAGATACGAGCAGTACTTC; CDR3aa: CASSPIGQRRYEQYF
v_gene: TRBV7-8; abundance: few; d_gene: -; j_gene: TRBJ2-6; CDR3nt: TGTGCCAGCAGCTTAGGTGCAGGGGCTGGGGCCAACGTCCTGACTTTC; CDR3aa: CASSLGAGAGANVLTF